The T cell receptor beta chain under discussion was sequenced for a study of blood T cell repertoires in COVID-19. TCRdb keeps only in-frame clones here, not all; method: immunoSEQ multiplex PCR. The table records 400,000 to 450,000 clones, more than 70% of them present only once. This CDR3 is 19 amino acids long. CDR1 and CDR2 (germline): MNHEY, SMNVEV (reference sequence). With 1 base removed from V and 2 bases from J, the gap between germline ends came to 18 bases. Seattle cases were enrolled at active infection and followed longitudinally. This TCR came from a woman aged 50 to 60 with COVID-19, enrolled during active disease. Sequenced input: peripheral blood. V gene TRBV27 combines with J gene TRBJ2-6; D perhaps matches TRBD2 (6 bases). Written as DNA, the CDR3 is TGTGCCAGCAGTTTATGGGTTTTGGGGGGAAGAACTGGGGCCAACGTCCTGACTTTC. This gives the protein CASSLWVLGGRTGANVLTF.